The clone carrying this T cell receptor (beta chain) was counted at least ten times. Its antigen is not known. Documented time point: sample taken at primary tumor resection. A single record per CDR3 protein comes from TCRdb applying MiXCR to the 5' RACE reads. Of about 24,000 distinct CDR3 sequences listed, approximately 9.5% are singletons. The entry originates in a study of spatial heterogeneity in lung cancer. Study-level findings and limits: Tumors with more nonsynonymous mutations had more expanded intratumoral alpha and beta TCRs.

The sample consisted of lung tumor tissue, taken at surgery. The sequence was obtained from a male donor with early-stage non-small cell lung cancer.

The CDR3 coding sequence is TGCAGCGTTGTCCCCTCTGGGGCCAACGTCCTGACTTTC. This translates into CSVVPSGANVLTF. The J gene is TRBJ2-6, the V gene TRBV29-1; D remains unclear. Germline lookup yields CDR1 SQVTM and CDR2 ANQGSEA. With 4 bases removed from V and 0 bases from J, the gap between germline ends came to 4 bases. The CDR3 runs to 13 residues.